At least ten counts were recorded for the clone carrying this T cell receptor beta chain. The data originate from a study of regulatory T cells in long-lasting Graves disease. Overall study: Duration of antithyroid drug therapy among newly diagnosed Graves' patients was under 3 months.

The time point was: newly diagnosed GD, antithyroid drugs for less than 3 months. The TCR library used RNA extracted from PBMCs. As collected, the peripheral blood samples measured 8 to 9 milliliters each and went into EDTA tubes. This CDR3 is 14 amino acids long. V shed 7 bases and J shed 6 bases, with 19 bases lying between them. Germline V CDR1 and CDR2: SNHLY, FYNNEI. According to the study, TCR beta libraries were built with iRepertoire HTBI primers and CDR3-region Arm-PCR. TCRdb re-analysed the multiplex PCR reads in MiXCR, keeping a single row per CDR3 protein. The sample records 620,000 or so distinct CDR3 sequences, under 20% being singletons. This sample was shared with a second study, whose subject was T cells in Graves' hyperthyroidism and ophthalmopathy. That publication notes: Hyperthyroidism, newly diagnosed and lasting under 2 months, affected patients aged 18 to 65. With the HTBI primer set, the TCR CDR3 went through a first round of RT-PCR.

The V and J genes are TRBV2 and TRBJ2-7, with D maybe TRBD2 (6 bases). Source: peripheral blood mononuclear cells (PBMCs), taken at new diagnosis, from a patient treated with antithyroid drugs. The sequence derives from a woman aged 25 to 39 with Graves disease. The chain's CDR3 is CASIPPEGGIEQYF. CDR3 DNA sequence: TGTGCCAGCATCCCCCCAGAGGGCGGGATCGAGCAGTACTTC.